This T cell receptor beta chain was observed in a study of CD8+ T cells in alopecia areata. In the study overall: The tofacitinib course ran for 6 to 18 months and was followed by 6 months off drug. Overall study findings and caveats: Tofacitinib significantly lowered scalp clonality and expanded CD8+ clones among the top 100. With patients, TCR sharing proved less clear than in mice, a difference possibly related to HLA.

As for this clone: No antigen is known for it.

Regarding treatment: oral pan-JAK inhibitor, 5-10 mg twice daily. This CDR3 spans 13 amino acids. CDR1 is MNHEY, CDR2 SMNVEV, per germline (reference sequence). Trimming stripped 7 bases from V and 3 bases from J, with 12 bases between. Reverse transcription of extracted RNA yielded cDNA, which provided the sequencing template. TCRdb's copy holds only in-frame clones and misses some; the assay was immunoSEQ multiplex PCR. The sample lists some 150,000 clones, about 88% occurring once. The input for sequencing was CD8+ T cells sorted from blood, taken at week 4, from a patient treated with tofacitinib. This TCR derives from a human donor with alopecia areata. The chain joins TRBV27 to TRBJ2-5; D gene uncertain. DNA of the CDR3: TGTGCCAGCAATTTCCTTGGGGAAGAGACCCAGTACTTC. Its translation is CASNFLGEETQYF.